One and the same sample provided the 3 T cell receptor beta chains below, sequenced in a study of T cell repertoires in cytomegalovirus infection. Each CDR3 protein is one row after TCRdb ran MiXCR on the reads. The table records 65,000 to 95,000 distinct CDR3 sequences, 3.7% of them present only once. Sequencing was performed on PBMCs. These receptors originate from a human donor in good health (CMV status not recorded). Some clones in this sample may be carry-over from other donors' samples.

In its sample, this clonotype was seen many times. This rearrangement joins TRBV6-1 to TRBJ2-1; D not certain. Deletions cut 4 bases from V and 7 bases from J, with 14 bases between. Germline CDR1 is MNHNS and CDR2 is SASEGT. The CDR3 is 14 amino acids. CDR3 DNA: TGTGCCAGCAGTGCGAAACAGATTTCTAATGAGCAGTTCTTC. The encoded protein is CASSAKQISNEQFF.

This clonotype occurred many times. The CDR3: CAIRGQDNYEQYF. CDR3 nucleotides: TGTGCCATCAGGGGACAGGACAACTACGAGCAGTACTTC. V is TRBV10-3 and J is TRBJ2-7, with 8 positions matching TRBD1. Losses at the gene ends were 6 bases for V and 3 bases for J; bases not matched to a gene: 4. The germline V gene encodes CDR1 ENHRY and CDR2 SYGVKD. There are 13 residues in the CDR3.

Many counts were recorded for this clonotype. The chain has TRBV4-3 and TRBJ1-1, with D possibly TRBD1 on 5 matching bases. Deletions cut 4 bases from V and 0 bases from J, with 9 bases between. CDR3 size: 14 residues. CDR1 and CDR2 (germline): LGHNA, YSLEER. The CDR3 region has the DNA TGCGCCAGCAGCCTTGAGGACATGAACACTGAAGCTTTCTTT. Its translation is CASSLEDMNTEAFF.